One sample yielded the 23 T cell receptor beta chains listed below, sequenced in a study of Graves' ophthalmopathy and Graves' hyperthyroidism. The sequenced template was RNA, covering the TCR beta CDR3 region. Amplification began with first-round RT-PCR using HTBI primers, then second-round multiplex PCR was performed. Via MiXCR, TCRdb re-called the multiplex PCR reads, giving one row per CDR3 protein. The table shows around 40,000 distinct CDR3 sequences, with 40% to 65% occurring only once. The specimen was peripheral blood. These receptors were collected from an adult man with Graves' ophthalmopathy.

The rearrangement links TRBV24-1 to TRBJ1-2, with D uncertain. Per germline, CDR1 KGHDR and CDR2 SFDVKD. This CDR3 region has 9 residues. Between the trimmed V and J ends, which lost 9 bases and 12 bases, there was a span of 10 bases. For the CDR3, the DNA is TGTGCCACCCGTGGGTGGAACACCTTC. It yields the protein CATRGWNTF.

CDR3 coding DNA: TGTGCCAGCAGTCACAGGGTCGAGTACCCCCTCCACTTT. This translates into CASSHRVEYPLHF. V gene TRBV6-4 combines with J gene TRBJ1-6, with TRBD1 as a possible D gene (6 bases). Germline V CDR1 and CDR2: MRHNA, SNTAGT. This CDR3 comprises 13 residues. V was shortened by 5 bases and J by 13 bases, with 15 bases between the two germline ends.

This clonotype is labeled medium-sized (0.01 to 0.1%). This chain uses TRBV10-3 with TRBJ2-5, with D possibly matching TRBD2 (7 bases). V was pared by 4 bases and J by 5 bases, with 11 bases between. This CDR3 is 13 amino acids long. Per germline, CDR1 ENHRY and CDR2 SYGVKD. The CDR3 sequence is CAISAGEGETQYF. CDR3 DNA: TGTGCCATCAGTGCAGGGGAGGGTGAGACCCAGTACTTC.

This clonotype was found many times. CDR3 in amino acids: CASSVGIGTANYGYTF. The DNA for the CDR3 is TGTGCCAGCAGCGTAGGTATCGGGACAGCTAACTATGGCTACACCTTC. This rearrangement joins TRBV9 to TRBJ1-2; 7 bases fit TRBD1. Losses at the gene ends were 0 bases for V and 0 bases for J; bases not matched to a gene: 5. The CDR3 contains 16 residues. Germline CDR1 and CDR2: SGDLS and YYNGEE.

As regards this clonotype: A read error is possible here, since a much larger clone lies one base away. This chain uses TRBV6-2 or TRBV6-3 with TRBJ2-1; TRBD1 matches 8 bases. This CDR3 spans 15 amino acids. Germline CDR1 reads MNHEY; CDR2 reads SVGEGT. DNA for the CDR3: TGTGCCAGCAGTTACGCAGGGGGCCCTTTGGGGTTGCAGCTCTTC. Protein product: CASSYAGGPLGLQLF.

Turning to this clonotype: The junction differs from germline at one of its ends, possibly a read error. The genes are TRBV5-1 and TRBJ2-2, with a possible D match to TRBD2 (5 bases). The CDR3 spans 12 residues. Germline CDR1 is SGHRS and CDR2 is YFSETQ. The CDR3 DNA is TGCGCTAGCAGGAGGCGCACCTGGGAGCTGTTTTTT. It specifies CASRRRTWELFF.

This clonotype appeared many times. The J gene is TRBJ1-2, the V gene TRBV6-5; weak D call: TRBD1 (6 bases). The CDR3 runs 15 residues. CDR1 MNHEY and CDR2 SVGAGI come from the germline V gene. V was trimmed by 0 bases and J by 2 bases, leaving 10 bases between them. CDR3 coding DNA: TGTGCCAGCAGTTACTCGCAGGGGAACAACTATGGCTACACCTTC. Its protein is CASSYSQGNNYGYTF.

This clonotype was recorded many times. The chain employs TRBV5-6 and TRBJ1-4, with 8 bases aligning to TRBD1. CDR1 and CDR2 from the germline V gene are SGHDT and YYEEEE. The junction had 2 bases not matched to a gene; V was cut back by 4 bases and J by 6 bases. The CDR3 consists of 13 residues. The CDR3 protein is CASSLTGDEKLFF. The CDR3 DNA follows: TGTGCCAGCAGCCTGACAGGGGATGAAAAACTGTTTTTT.

Comments on this clonotype: At one end, the junction sequence differs from germline, possibly due to a read error. This rearrangement joins TRBV19 to TRBJ2-2; TRBD2 matches 7 bases. CDR3 length equals 13 residues. CDR1 LNHDA and CDR2 SQIVND come from the germline V gene (reference sequence). The CDR3 protein is CASSIVASGEPFF. For the CDR3, the DNA is TGTGCCAGTAGTATAGTGGCCAGCGGGGAGCCGTTTTTT.

Ten or more counts support this clonotype. The V and J genes are TRBV6-1 and TRBJ1-6; D gene unclear. This CDR3 region has 14 residues. The germline gives CDR1 MNHNS, CDR2 SASEGT. Trimming left V 5 bases short and J 2 bases short, with 7 bases between. CDR3 coding DNA: TGTGCCAGCAGTTCGGGTCCCTATAATTCACCCCTCCACTTT. Its translation: CASSSGPYNSPLHF.

This clonotype appeared a single time. V is TRBV25-1 and J is TRBJ2-1, with 10 bases matching TRBD1. The germline CDR1 and CDR2 sequences are MGHDK and SYGVNS. Unmatched junction bases numbered 2, after V lost 6 bases and J lost 6 bases. This CDR3 region has 13 residues. CDR3 residues: CASSRQGANEQFF. Written as DNA, the CDR3 is TGTGCCAGCAGCCGACAGGGGGCCAATGAGCAGTTCTTC.

CDR3 sequence (DNA): TGCAGTGCTCCCGCGAGGGGAGTGAACCTGAACACTGAAGCTTTCTTT. This codes for CSAPARGVNLNTEAFF. The chain combines TRBV20-1 with TRBJ1-1, with D perhaps matching TRBD1 (5 bases). The CDR3 covers 16 residues. The germline V gene encodes CDR1 DFQATT and CDR2 SNEGSKA (reference sequence). V lost 5 bases, J lost 0 bases, and 19 bases lay in between.

The genes are TRBV7-9 and TRBJ2-5; 7 nucleotides match TRBD2. Germline V lookup: CDR1 SEHNR, CDR2 FQNEAQ (reference sequence). The junction had 12 bases not matched to a gene; V was cut back by 4 bases and J by 4 bases. The CDR3 runs to 16 residues. In nucleotides, the CDR3 is TGTGCCAGCAGCTGGACAAGCGGGACTCCTCGAGAGACCCAGTACTTC. Translated: CASSWTSGTPRETQYF.

The J gene is TRBJ2-1, the V gene TRBV15; 9 bases line up with TRBD1. After removal of 0 bases from V and 4 bases from J, the junction contained 22 bases not matched to a gene. CDR1 LNHNV and CDR2 YYDKDF come from the germline V gene (reference sequence). The CDR3 is 22 amino acids. CDR3 protein: CATSRDVGDPSSGQGKYNEQFF. DNA for the CDR3: TGTGCCACCAGCAGAGATGTCGGGGATCCCAGCTCAGGACAGGGGAAATACAATGAGCAGTTCTTC.

The rearrangement joins TRBV6-5 to TRBJ2-3; D is unclear. This CDR3 region has 13 residues. Trimming took 5 bases from V and 5 from J, leaving 11 bases between them. CDR1 MNHEY and CDR2 SVGAGI come from the germline V gene. The CDR3 spells CASSAEWGDTQYF. Written as DNA, the CDR3 is TGTGCCAGCAGTGCTGAGTGGGGAGATACGCAGTATTTT.

This chain links TRBV20-1 with TRBJ1-6, with no clear D. The CDR3 consists of 17 residues. Per the germline V gene, CDR1 is DFQATT and CDR2 is SNEGSKA (reference sequence). V lost 0 bases to trimming and J lost 6 bases, with 18 bases between them. CDR3 in amino acids: CSARDSRRSLGNSPLHF. CDR3 in DNA: TGCAGTGCTAGAGATAGCAGGAGGTCTCTGGGTAATTCACCCCTCCACTTT.

As for this clonotype: The conserved phenylalanine or tryptophan is not found at the CDR3 terminus, so this likely reflects a read error. It is unclear where the CDR3 begins or ends on the DNA, so no DNA is shown, and the CDR3 is as TCRdb lists it. The rearrangement links TRBV7-2 to TRBJ2-2; the DNA was not used to check the table's D call, TRBD2. Both ends counted, the CDR3 spans 10 residues. From germline, CDR1 is SGHTA and CDR2 FQGNSA. The CDR3 sequence is CASSQGGGGL.

As regards this clonotype: An end of the junction differs from the germline gene, which may be a read error. V is TRBV5-1 and J is TRBJ1-3; D gene ambiguous. The CDR3 has 14 amino acids. The germline V gene has CDR1 SGHRS and CDR2 YFSETQ. DNA for the CDR3: TGCGCCAGCAGTCCTACAGAGAGAGGAAACTCCATATATTTT. It encodes CASSPTERGNSIYF. Full variable domain (rest looked up from reference TRBV5-1 and TRBJ1-3): KAGVTQTPRYLIKTRGQQVTLSCSPISGHRSVSWYQQTPGQGLQFLFEYFSETQRNKGNFPGRFSGRQFSNSRSEMNVSTLELGDSALYLCASSPTERGNSIYFGEGSWLTVV.

This clonotype was observed many times. The V call is TRBV5-6, the J call TRBJ1-1; 8 bases agree with TRBD1. V shed 3 bases, J shed 8 bases, and the junction held 9 bases outside the gene matches. This CDR3 has 14 amino acids. CDR1 is SGHDT and CDR2 is YYEEEE in the germline V gene. This CDR3 is CASSYGTGSTEAFF. The CDR3 DNA follows: TGTGCCAGCAGCTACGGGACAGGCAGTACGGAAGCTTTCTTT.

This chain connects TRBV2 to TRBJ2-3; D unclear. V lost 4 bases, J lost 5 bases, and 13 bases lay in between. The V gene's germline CDR1 is SNHLY and CDR2 FYNNEI. This CDR3 has 14 amino acids. As DNA, the CDR3 is TGTGCCAGCAGTGTTGTTTGGGGTAGAGATACGCAGTATTTT. Protein sequence: CASSVVWGRDTQYF. Using reference TRBV2 and TRBJ2-3 for the parts outside the CDR3, the full variable domain is EPEVTQTPSHQVTQMGQEVILRCVPISNHLYFYWYRQILGQKVEFLVSFYNNEISEKSEIFDDQFSVERPDGSNFTLKIRSTKLEDSAMYFCASSVVWGRDTQYFGPGTRLTVL.

This clonotype has at least ten counts. The chain recombines TRBV29-1 with TRBJ2-1; TRBD1 matches at 9 bases. Germline CDR1 is SQVTM and CDR2 is ANQGSEA. Losses at the gene ends were 4 bases for V and 3 bases for J; bases not matched to a gene: 10. The length of the CDR3 is 16 residues. The CDR3 DNA sequence: TGCAGCGTTGTTACCATTCTGGACAGGGGCTACAATGAGCAGTTCTTC. Residues: CSVVTILDRGYNEQFF.

This clonotype was counted at least ten times. The rearrangement links TRBV11-1 to TRBJ2-1; D is unclear. Germline V CDR1 and CDR2: SGHAT, FQDESV (reference sequence). This CDR3 spans 13 amino acids. With 3 bases removed from V and 8 bases from J, the gap between germline ends came to 11 bases. CDR3: CASSFTESDEQFF. The DNA of the CDR3 is TGTGCCAGCAGCTTCACAGAGTCGGATGAGCAGTTCTTC.

The V call is TRBV7-2, the J call TRBJ1-4; TRBD1 aligns across 10 bases. Germline values: CDR1 SGHTA, CDR2 FQGNSA. The ends lost 5 bases at V and 8 bases at J; junction bases unmatched: 17. The CDR3 spans 18 residues. The CDR3, as DNA: TGTGCCAGCAGCATAGGACAAACCGGGGGGACAGGGGACGAAAAACTGTTTTTT. Protein: CASSIGQTGGTGDEKLFF.